The rows below give T cell receptor beta chains drawn from one sample of a study of post-analysis software for immune sequencing data. TCRdb reanalysed the PCR reads using MiXCR and keeps one entry per CDR3 protein. This sample has 650,000 to 900,000 distinct CDR3 sequences, with around 42% found just once. The sample taken for sequencing was blood. The source of these receptors is a girl under 18 with multiple sclerosis. Each CDR3 is given with its conserved first and last residue. Fields, in order: D gene, J gene, V gene, clone size, CDR3 DNA, CDR3 protein. The D gene is left open where the match is weak. A clone size is listed for some rows: how often the clone was seen (once, few, many), or a class if it is expanded.

d_call: .
j_call: TRBJ1-2
v_call: TRBV5-1
clone_size: .
cdr3_nt: TGCGCCAGCAGCTTGGGGAGGCAGGGCTCCTCTGGCTACACCTTC
cdr3_aa: CASSLGRQGSSGYTF

d_call: TRBD2
j_call: TRBJ2-5
v_call: TRBV6-6
clone_size: few
cdr3_nt: TGTGCCACCGAACCAGCGGGGCCTGGGGAGACCCAGTACTTC
cdr3_aa: CATEPAGPGETQYF

d_call: .
j_call: TRBJ1-2
v_call: TRBV25-1
clone_size: .
cdr3_nt: TGTGCCAGCAGTGATCACGAAGGGGGCTACACCTTC
cdr3_aa: CASSDHEGGYTF

d_call: .
j_call: TRBJ2-7
v_call: TRBV21-1
clone_size: few
cdr3_nt: TGTGCCAGCAGCATGGGTTGCGAGCAGTACTTC
cdr3_aa: CASSMGCEQYF

d_call: TRBD1
j_call: TRBJ1-1
v_call: TRBV7-3
clone_size: .
cdr3_nt: TGTGCCAGCAGCCCGTCGGGACAGGACACTGAAGCTTTCTTT
cdr3_aa: CASSPSGQDTEAFF

d_call: .
j_call: TRBJ1-6
v_call: TRBV20-1
clone_size: .
cdr3_nt: TGCAGTGCCCTGCCCCGGGATAATAGTTCACCCCTCCACTTT
cdr3_aa: CSALPRDNSSPLHF

d_call: .
j_call: TRBJ2-7
v_call: TRBV19
clone_size: .
cdr3_nt: TGTGCCAGTAGTACGGGTGGGGCCCCTCTGATCGAGCAGTACTTC
cdr3_aa: CASSTGGAPLIEQYF

d_call: .
j_call: TRBJ1-1
v_call: TRBV29-1
clone_size: few
cdr3_nt: TGCAGCGTTGAAGGGCAGGACAGCCCTTGGGGCACTGAAGCTTTCTTT
cdr3_aa: CSVEGQDSPWGTEAFF

d_call: TRBD2
j_call: TRBJ2-7
v_call: TRBV10-3
clone_size: .
cdr3_nt: TGTGCCATCAGTACCTCAAGCGGGAGCCACCTTTACGAGCAGTACTTC
cdr3_aa: CAISTSSGSHLYEQYF

d_call: .
j_call: TRBJ1-1
v_call: TRBV29-1
clone_size: .
cdr3_nt: TGCAGCGTTGAAGAATTTAGGGGTGCTGAAGCTTTCTTT
cdr3_aa: CSVEEFRGAEAFF

d_call: TRBD2
j_call: TRBJ2-1
v_call: TRBV10-3
clone_size: .
cdr3_nt: TGTGCCATCAGTGCCTTAGGACTAGCGGCTTACAATGAGCAGTTCTTC
cdr3_aa: CAISALGLAAYNEQFF

d_call: .
j_call: TRBJ1-5
v_call: TRBV5-1
clone_size: .
cdr3_nt: TGCGCCAGCAGCTTGGCTTCGGAGAGCCAGCCCCAGCATTTT
cdr3_aa: CASSLASESQPQHF

d_call: TRBD2
j_call: TRBJ2-3
v_call: TRBV20-1
clone_size: .
cdr3_nt: TGCAGTGCTCTGGGAGGGAGGGTGACAGATACGCAGTATTTT
cdr3_aa: CSALGGRVTDTQYF

d_call: TRBD1
j_call: TRBJ2-7
v_call: TRBV7-9
clone_size: .
cdr3_nt: TGTGCCAGCAGCTCCCCTGGACAGGGGACATCCTACGAGCAGTACTTC
cdr3_aa: CASSSPGQGTSYEQYF

d_call: TRBD1
j_call: TRBJ2-5
v_call: TRBV18
clone_size: .
cdr3_nt: TGTGCCAGCTCACCAGTTCGCGGGCAGGGGGCAGAGACCCAGTACTTC
cdr3_aa: CASSPVRGQGAETQYF

d_call: TRBD2
j_call: TRBJ2-1
v_call: TRBV7-2
clone_size: .
cdr3_nt: TGTGCCAGCAGCCAAAGGGCTAGCGGGAGCTCCTACAATGAGCAGTTCTTC
cdr3_aa: CASSQRASGSSYNEQFF

d_call: .
j_call: TRBJ2-3
v_call: TRBV5-1
clone_size: .
cdr3_nt: TGCGCCAGCAGCTTGGTTGAGGGGTCAGATACGCAGTATTTT
cdr3_aa: CASSLVEGSDTQYF

d_call: .
j_call: TRBJ1-1
v_call: TRBV12-3/TRBV12-4
clone_size: few
cdr3_nt: TGTGCCAGCAGTTTCGGGGCCCTTGAAGCTTTCTTT
cdr3_aa: CASSFGALEAFF

d_call: .
j_call: TRBJ2-7
v_call: TRBV5-6
clone_size: .
cdr3_nt: TGTGCCAGCAGCTTGGGGGTTTCGGACGAGCAGTACTTC
cdr3_aa: CASSLGVSDEQYF

d_call: .
j_call: TRBJ2-5
v_call: TRBV10-3
clone_size: few
cdr3_nt: TGTGCCACCGCCGCGGGGACCCAAGAGACCCAGTACTTC
cdr3_aa: CATAAGTQETQYF

d_call: TRBD1
j_call: TRBJ1-2
v_call: TRBV7-9
clone_size: .
cdr3_nt: TGTGCCAGCAGCCTTTCGGGGACAGGGACCAACTATGGCTACACCTTC
cdr3_aa: CASSLSGTGTNYGYTF

d_call: .
j_call: TRBJ2-3
v_call: TRBV29-1
clone_size: few
cdr3_nt: TGCAGCGTATCGAGGAGGGCCGGCACAGATACGCAGTATTTT
cdr3_aa: CSVSRRAGTDTQYF

d_call: TRBD2
j_call: TRBJ2-5
v_call: TRBV28
clone_size: once
cdr3_nt: TGTGCCAGCAGTCGCAGACTAGCGGGGGTACAAGAGACCCAGTACTTC
cdr3_aa: CASSRRLAGVQETQYF

d_call: TRBD1
j_call: TRBJ1-5
v_call: TRBV12-3/TRBV12-4
clone_size: .
cdr3_nt: TGTGCCAGCAGCTGGACAGGGGGCGTTCAGCCCCAGCATTTT
cdr3_aa: CASSWTGGVQPQHF

d_call: TRBD2
j_call: TRBJ2-1
v_call: TRBV9
clone_size: few
cdr3_nt: TGTGCCAGCAGCGGCGGGACTAGCGGGAGGGTTGAGCAGTTCTTC
cdr3_aa: CASSGGTSGRVEQFF

d_call: TRBD1
j_call: TRBJ2-1
v_call: TRBV28
clone_size: .
cdr3_nt: TGTGCCAGCAGTTTATGGGGGACAGGGGATAGGGATGAGCAGTTCTTC
cdr3_aa: CASSLWGTGDRDEQFF

d_call: .
j_call: TRBJ2-4
v_call: TRBV6-1
clone_size: .
cdr3_nt: TGTGCCAGCAGTGAAGCAGGCTTAGAGGAAAACATTCAGTACTTC
cdr3_aa: CASSEAGLEENIQYF

d_call: .
j_call: TRBJ2-1
v_call: TRBV27
clone_size: .
cdr3_nt: TGTGCCAGCAGTTTATTGGGGCGGGCCGAGCAGTTCTTC
cdr3_aa: CASSLLGRAEQFF

d_call: .
j_call: TRBJ2-7
v_call: TRBV4-3
clone_size: .
cdr3_nt: TGCGCCAGCAGCCAAGGAGGAACCTACGAGCAGTACTTC
cdr3_aa: CASSQGGTYEQYF

d_call: TRBD1
j_call: TRBJ1-4
v_call: TRBV10-3
clone_size: .
cdr3_nt: TGTGCCATCAGATCAGGGGGCGGAAGTGAAAAACTGTTTTTT
cdr3_aa: CAIRSGGGSEKLFF

d_call: .
j_call: TRBJ1-2
v_call: TRBV27
clone_size: .
cdr3_nt: TGTGCCAGCAGCTCAACAACGCCCCGGACCCAGGCCTATGGCTACACCTTC
cdr3_aa: CASSSTTPRTQAYGYTF

d_call: TRBD1
j_call: TRBJ2-3
v_call: TRBV5-6
clone_size: once
cdr3_nt: TGTGCCAGCAGCTTGGACAGGGGGATTGGCGATACGCAGTATTTT
cdr3_aa: CASSLDRGIGDTQYF

d_call: TRBD1
j_call: TRBJ1-2
v_call: TRBV29-1
clone_size: few
cdr3_nt: TGCAGCGTCGCGACAGGGGCGTTAAACTATGGCTACACCTTC
cdr3_aa: CSVATGALNYGYTF

d_call: TRBD1
j_call: TRBJ1-1
v_call: TRBV7-2
clone_size: .
cdr3_nt: TGTGCCAGCAGCTGGTCCGGGACAGGGAACACTGAAGCTTTCTTT
cdr3_aa: CASSWSGTGNTEAFF

d_call: .
j_call: TRBJ2-4
v_call: TRBV15
clone_size: .
cdr3_nt: TGTGCCACCAGCAGAAGAAGGGATGGGAGGGACAAGTACTTC
cdr3_aa: CATSRRRDGRDKYF

d_call: TRBD1
j_call: TRBJ2-7
v_call: TRBV29-1
clone_size: .
cdr3_nt: TGCAGCGGCCGCAGGACAGGGGCTTTCTACGAGCAGTACTTC
cdr3_aa: CSGRRTGAFYEQYF

d_call: .
j_call: TRBJ2-7
v_call: TRBV12-3/TRBV12-4
clone_size: .
cdr3_nt: TGTGCCAGCACAACCGACAGTCTCGAGCAGTACTTC
cdr3_aa: CASTTDSLEQYF

d_call: .
j_call: TRBJ2-1
v_call: TRBV11-2
clone_size: .
cdr3_nt: TGTGCCAGCCGGGGGATTGAGCAGTTCTTC
cdr3_aa: CASRGIEQFF

d_call: .
j_call: TRBJ2-3
v_call: TRBV12-3/TRBV12-4
clone_size: .
cdr3_nt: TGTGCCAGCAGTTTCCCCCGAAATACGCAGTATTTT
cdr3_aa: CASSFPRNTQYF

d_call: .
j_call: TRBJ2-7
v_call: TRBV5-1
clone_size: few
cdr3_nt: TGCGCCAGCAGCTTGGCAGCCCTCTACGAGCAGTACTTC
cdr3_aa: CASSLAALYEQYF

d_call: .
j_call: TRBJ2-7
v_call: TRBV20-1
clone_size: .
cdr3_nt: TGCAGTGCTAGAGTTGAGGATTCCCGCTCTTACTACGAGCAGTACTTC
cdr3_aa: CSARVEDSRSYYEQYF